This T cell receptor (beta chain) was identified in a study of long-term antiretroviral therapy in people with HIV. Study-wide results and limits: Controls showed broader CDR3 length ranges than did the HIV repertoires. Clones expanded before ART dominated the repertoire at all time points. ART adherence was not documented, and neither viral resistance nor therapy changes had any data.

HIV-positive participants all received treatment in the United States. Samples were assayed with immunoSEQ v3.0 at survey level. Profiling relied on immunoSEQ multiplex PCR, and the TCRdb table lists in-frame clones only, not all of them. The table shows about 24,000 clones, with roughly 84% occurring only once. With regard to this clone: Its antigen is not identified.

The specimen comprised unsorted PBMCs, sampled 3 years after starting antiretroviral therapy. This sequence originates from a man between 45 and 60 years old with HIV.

Here the CDR3 DNA reads TGTGCCAGCAGCTTAGCCTCGGACAGCCTCAGCTCCTACGAGCAGTACTTC. Its protein is CASSLASDSLSSYEQYF. The gene calls are TRBV7-9 and TRBJ2-7; weak D call: TRBD1 (6 bases). Germline V gene data show CDR1 as SEHNR and CDR2 as FQNEAQ (reference sequence). This CDR3 has 17 amino acids. With 0 bases removed from V and 0 bases from J, the gap between germline ends came to 15 bases.